The 8 T cell receptor beta chains below were found in one sample sequenced in a study of cytomegalovirus exposure and HLA in healthy donors. The PCR contained 60 Vbeta and 13 Jbeta primers. The method was immunoSEQ multiplex PCR; TCRdb's version includes in-frame clones alone and lacks a portion of them. In all, the sample yields around 70,000 clones. The source material was PBMCs. The origin of the receptors is a man aged 35-49 years in good health and CMV-seronegative.

V gene TRBV7-2 combines with J gene TRBJ2-7, with a weak D call TRBD2 (6 bases). Germline V gene sequence: CDR1 SGHTA, CDR2 FQGNSA. Trimming shortened V by 4 bases and J by 1 base, and 11 bases separated the two germline ends. CDR3 length equals 14 residues. CDR3 DNA: TGTGCCAGCAGCTCCACTAGCAATTCCTACGAGCAGTACTTC. Protein: CASSSTSNSYEQYF.

The chain employs TRBV2 and TRBJ2-6; weak D call: TRBD1 (6 bases). The CDR3 runs to 14 residues. V lost 2 bases and J 7 bases, leaving 9 bases between the germline ends. CDR1 and CDR2 from the germline V gene are SNHLY and FYNNEI. CDR3 residues: CASSETGTANVLTF. The CDR3 DNA sequence: TGTGCCAGCAGTGAAACAGGGACAGCCAACGTCCTGACTTTC. Supplemented by reference TRBV2 and TRBJ2-6, the full variable domain reads EPEVTQTPSHQVTQMGQEVILRCVPISNHLYFYWYRQILGQKVEFLVSFYNNEISEKSEIFDDQFSVERPDGSNFTLKIRSTKLEDSAMYFCASSETGTANVLTFGAGSRLTVL.

The V call is TRBV6-5, the J call TRBJ2-1, with D uncertain. This CDR3 has 11 residues. V shed 10 bases and J shed 3 bases, with 7 bases lying between them. Per germline, CDR1 MNHEY and CDR2 SVGAGI. The CDR3 reads CATSFYNEQFF. In DNA form, the CDR3 reads TGTGCCACCTCCTTCTACAATGAGCAGTTCTTC.

CDR3 region: CASRPAGDTQYF. CDR3 sequence (DNA): TGTGCCAGCAGACCGGCGGGGGATACGCAGTATTTT. V is TRBV11-2 and J is TRBJ2-3, with a possible D match to TRBD2 (6 bases). This CDR3 has 12 amino acids. CDR1 is SGHAT and CDR2 is FQNNGV in the germline V gene. Between the trimmed V and J ends, which lost 6 bases and 6 bases, there was a span of 10 bases.

The rearrangement joins TRBV28 to TRBJ1-5; D uncertain. CDR3 length: 17 amino acids. Germline values: CDR1 MDHEN, CDR2 SYDVKM. Trimming left V 4 bases short and J 0 bases short, with 16 bases between. This CDR3 reads CASSSLGREPSNQPQHF. The CDR3 coding sequence is TGTGCCAGCAGTTCGCTGGGCAGAGAACCTAGCAATCAGCCCCAGCATTTT.

The gene calls are TRBV5-1 and TRBJ2-2, with a weak D call TRBD2 (6 bases). Trimming left V 4 bases short and J 1 base short, with 11 bases between. There are 15 residues in the CDR3. Germline CDR1 SGHRS, CDR2 YFSETQ. CDR3 protein: CASSPGLQNTGELFF. CDR3 DNA: TGCGCCAGCAGCCCGGGACTGCAGAACACCGGGGAGCTGTTTTTT.

V is TRBV29-1 and J is TRBJ1-1, with D unresolved. The CDR3 has 14 residues. Germline-derived CDR1 and CDR2 are SQVTM and ANQGSEA. Trimming took 4 bases from V and 1 from J, leaving 13 bases between them. CDR3 in DNA: TGCAGCGTTGTCCCCTTAAGACAGAACACTGAAGCTTTCTTT. Translation gives CSVVPLRQNTEAFF. Full variable domain (missing parts from reference TRBV29-1 and TRBJ1-1): SAVISQKPSRDICQRGTSLTIQCQVDSQVTMMFWYRQQPGQSLTLIATANQGSEATYESGFVIDKFPISRPNLTFSTLTVSNMSPEDSSIYLCSVVPLRQNTEAFFGQGTRLTVV.

The chain is built from TRBV6-5 and TRBJ1-2; 8 bases map to TRBD1. CDR1 is MNHEY and CDR2 is SVGAGI in the germline V gene. V was clipped by 5 bases and J by 8 bases; unmatched bases: 10. The CDR3 sequence is 14 residues long. In DNA, the CDR3 is TGTGCCAGCAGTCCCCGGACAGGGCGGGAAGGCTACACCTTC. Its protein product is CASSPRTGREGYTF.